This TCR beta chain was sequenced for a study of blood T cell repertoires in COVID-19. Study summary: The cDNA or gDNA used as material had been derived from T cells, B-cell-depleted T cells, or PBMCs.

The V gene end was trimmed by 3 bases and the J gene end by 2 bases; junction bases not matched to a gene: 8. The CDR3 runs to 16 residues. The V gene's germline CDR1 is SGDLS and CDR2 YYNGEE. Turning to this clone: Other DNA sequences in this sample translate to the same CDR3.

Sequencing was performed with immunoSEQ multiplex PCR; in TCRdb, only in-frame clones are kept and a portion is missing. The sample records nearly 200,000 clones, 70% to 85% being singletons. This sequence originates from a human donor with acute or convalescent COVID-19. The donor label of this sample is uncertain. The chain carries TRBV9 and TRBJ2-1, with TRBD1 identical over 7 bases. Sequencing was performed on peripheral blood. CDR3 sequence (DNA): TGTGCCAGCAGCGGCACAAGGGGGCTGGCCTACAATGAGCAGTTCTTC. The encoded protein is CASSGTRGLAYNEQFF. Full variable domain (rest looked up from reference TRBV9 and TRBJ2-1): DSGVTQTPKHLITATGQRVTLRCSPRSGDLSVYWYQQSLDQGLQFLIQYYNGEERAKGNILERFSAQQFPDLHSELNLSSLELGDSALYFCASSGTRGLAYNEQFFGPGTRLTVL.